The 29 T cell receptor beta chains below were found in one sample sequenced in a study of T cell changes during pregnancy in multiple sclerosis. Profiling relied on immunoSEQ multiplex PCR, and the TCRdb table lists in-frame clones only, not all of them. The sample has 80,000 to 95,000 clones, about 93% seen once. The starting material was peripheral blood, obtained in the third trimester of pregnancy. These TCRs come from a female donor in good health, enrolled as a control in a pregnancy study.

The V call is TRBV7-9, the J call TRBJ2-2; 9 nucleotides match TRBD2. V shed 3 bases and J 7 bases; nucleotides not matched to a gene: 3. The CDR3 runs to 14 residues. Looked up from germline, CDR1 is SEHNR and CDR2 is FQNEAQ (reference sequence). The CDR3 DNA follows: TGTGCCAGCAGCTTGCGGGGGGGCGGCGGGGAGCTGTTTTTT. It encodes CASSLRGGGGELFF.

The chain combines TRBV4-1 with TRBJ2-7, with D possibly matching TRBD1 (7 bases). V dropped 2 bases and J dropped 1 base, with 9 bases sitting between them. This CDR3 is built from 14 residues. Germline V gene data show CDR1 as MGHRA and CDR2 as YSYEKL. The CDR3 region has the DNA TGCGCCAGCAGCCAACCAGGGGGGTCCTACGAGCAGTACTTC. Translating gives CASSQPGGSYEQYF.

The chain joins TRBV9 to TRBJ1-3; D not certain. Germline V gives CDR1 SGDLS, CDR2 YYNGEE. Trimming shortened V by 0 bases and J by 0 bases, and 13 bases separated the two germline ends. This CDR3 is built from 17 residues. The CDR3 spells CASSVEGGLSSGNTIYF. The CDR3 DNA reads TGTGCCAGCAGCGTAGAGGGAGGCCTCTCCTCTGGAAACACCATATATTTT.

The chain's CDR3 is CASSLRTVEEAFF. In nucleotides, the CDR3 is TGTGCCAGCAGTCTAAGGACAGTGGAGGAAGCTTTCTTT. This chain links TRBV28 with TRBJ1-1, with D possibly matching TRBD1 (6 bases). Trimming shortened V by 5 bases and J by 8 bases, and 15 bases separated the two germline ends. This CDR3 contains 13 residues. Per the germline V gene, CDR1 is MDHEN and CDR2 is SYDVKM.

The V gene is TRBV5-6, the J gene TRBJ1-4; TRBD1 matches 8 bases. This CDR3 contains 16 residues. The junction had 3 bases not matched to a gene; V was cut back by 0 bases and J by 2 bases. Per the germline V gene, CDR1 is SGHDT and CDR2 is YYEEEE. The CDR3 DNA follows: TGTGCCAGCAGCTTGGCCCGGGACAGGACTAATGAAAAACTGTTTTTT. Translated, it gives CASSLARDRTNEKLFF. The whole variable domain, remainder taken from reference TRBV5-6 and TRBJ1-4, is DAGVTQSPTHLIKTRGQQVTLRCSPKSGHDTVSWYQQALGQGPQFIFQYYEEEERQRGNFPDRFSGHQFPNYSSELNVNALLLGDSALYLCASSLARDRTNEKLFFGSGTQLSVL.

V usage is TRBV28 and J usage is TRBJ2-7; a weak D match, TRBD1 (5 bases). The CDR3 spans 21 residues. Trimming left V 5 bases short and J 3 bases short, with 35 bases between. From germline, CDR1 is MDHEN and CDR2 SYDVKM. CDR3 bases: TGTGCCAGCAGTCTAAAATTCCGGGCGGTCAGGGCCCCGGGTTATTACTACGAGCAGTACTTC. It translates to CASSLKFRAVRAPGYYYEQYF. The variable domain in full, with the rest retrieved from reference TRBV28 and TRBJ2-7, is DVKVTQSSRYLVKRTGEKVFLECVQDMDHENMFWYRQDPGLGLRLIYFSYDVKMKEKGDIPEGYSVSREKKERFSLILESASTNQTSMYLCASSLKFRAVRAPGYYYEQYFGPGTRLTVT.

V gene TRBV7-2 combines with J gene TRBJ2-7; perhaps TRBD2 as D (7 bases). CDR3 size: 13 residues. Germline CDR1 and CDR2: SGHTA and FQGNSA. The V end was cut by 8 bases, the J end by 3 bases, with 14 bases between. The CDR3 spells CASGAGANYEQYF. DNA of the CDR3: TGTGCCAGCGGGGCGGGGGCTAACTACGAGCAGTACTTC. Full variable domain (remainder filled in from reference TRBV7-2 and TRBJ2-7): GAGVSQSPSNKVTEKGKDVELRCDPISGHTALYWYRQSLGQGLEFLIYFQGNSAPDKSGLPSDRFSAERTGGSVSTLTIQRTQQEDSAVYLCASGAGANYEQYFGPGTRLTVT.

This clone was detected once. The rearrangement joins TRBV5-6 to TRBJ2-7; 8 nucleotides align to TRBD2. The CDR3 is 14 residues long. The V and J ends lost 5 bases and 5 bases, in that order; junction bases with no gene match: 9. Germline-derived CDR1 and CDR2 are SGHDT and YYEEEE. The CDR3 nucleotides read TGTGCCAGCAGGTGGGGGACTAGTTTGGACGAGCAGTACTTC. This translates into CASRWGTSLDEQYF.

This chain connects TRBV19 to TRBJ1-1; D may be TRBD1 (5 bases). Germline loops: CDR1 LNHDA, CDR2 SQIVND (reference sequence). The CDR3 length is 12 residues. With 3 bases removed from V and 5 bases from J, the gap between germline ends came to 7 bases. DNA of the CDR3: TGTGCCAGTAGTATGGGGGGGACTGAAGCTTTCTTT. Protein: CASSMGGTEAFF.

V usage is TRBV7-2 and J usage is TRBJ2-1; a weak D match, TRBD1 (6 bases). The germline V gene encodes CDR1 SGHTA and CDR2 FQGNSA. The V gene lost 5 bases and the J gene lost 3 bases, with 17 bases spanning the gap. The CDR3 covers 16 residues. CDR3: CASSVATGSLYNEQFF. In DNA, the CDR3 is TGTGCCAGCAGCGTTGCAACAGGGTCGCTCTACAATGAGCAGTTCTTC.

The rearrangement links TRBV4-1 to TRBJ2-5; 9 bases agree with TRBD2. The V and J ends lost 0 bases and 5 bases, in that order; junction bases with no gene match: 7. This CDR3 is 16 amino acids long. CDR1 MGHRA and CDR2 YSYEKL come from the germline V gene. CDR3 residues: CASSQEGGRAPETQYF. CDR3 nucleotides: TGCGCCAGCAGCCAAGAGGGCGGGAGGGCCCCGGAGACCCAGTACTTC.

The CDR3 DNA follows: TGTGCCAGCAGCCAAGTAGACAGTGACAATGGCTACACCTTC. Translation: CASSQVDSDNGYTF. V and J are TRBV4-2 and TRBJ1-2; D is possibly TRBD1 (5 bases). The V gene's germline CDR1 is LGHNA and CDR2 YNFKEQ. Trimming shortened V by 1 base and J by 6 bases, and 12 bases separated the two germline ends. The CDR3 totals 14 residues.

The gene calls are TRBV2 and TRBJ1-2; D might be TRBD1 (5 bases). The CDR3 loop spans 15 amino acids. V was shortened by 1 base and J by 4 bases, with 13 bases between the two germline ends. CDR1 and CDR2 (germline): SNHLY, FYNNEI. CDR3 nucleotide sequence: TGTGCCAGCAGTGAAGGTCGACAGCCGAGCTATGGCTACACCTTC. This encodes CASSEGRQPSYGYTF.

V usage is TRBV15 and J usage is TRBJ2-7; 7 bases align to TRBD2. V was pared by 3 bases and J by 1 base, with 9 bases of the junction left unmatched. The CDR3 spans 16 residues. The germline CDR1 and CDR2 sequences are LNHNV and YYDKDF (reference sequence). CDR3 residues: CATSSPLAGLSYEQYF. Here the CDR3 DNA reads TGTGCCACCAGCAGTCCATTAGCGGGCCTTTCCTACGAGCAGTACTTC.

This clone was recorded once. The V gene is TRBV6-5, the J gene TRBJ2-7; TRBD1 might be the D (6 bases). Trimming removed 2 bases at V and 2 bases at J, with 7 bases between. Germline V gene lookup returns CDR1 MNHEY and CDR2 SVGAGI. The CDR3 is 13 residues long. Written as DNA, the CDR3 is TGTGCCAGCAGTTACGCAGGGGCCTACGAGCAGTACTTC. Its translation is CASSYAGAYEQYF.

The chain joins TRBV5-1 to TRBJ2-2; D gene uncertain. Per the germline V gene, CDR1 is SGHRS and CDR2 is YFSETQ. V shed 3 bases and J shed 5 bases, with 8 bases lying between them. This CDR3 comprises 13 residues. The CDR3 spells CASSSKQTGELFF. The CDR3, as DNA: TGCGCCAGCAGCTCAAAACAAACCGGGGAGCTGTTTTTT.

The chain has TRBV6-1 and TRBJ2-1, with TRBD1 as a possible D gene (7 bases). The V end was cut by 3 bases, the J end by 4 bases, with 13 bases between. CDR1 is MNHNS, CDR2 SASEGT, per germline. There are 15 residues in the CDR3. CDR3 residues: CASSERDRTYNEQFF. CDR3 bases: TGTGCCAGCAGTGAGCGGGACAGAACGTACAATGAGCAGTTCTTC.

The V gene is TRBV27, the J gene TRBJ1-6, with 7 bases lining up with TRBD1. Germline V CDR1 and CDR2: MNHEY, SMNVEV (reference sequence). The CDR3 totals 13 residues. Trimming removed 5 bases from V and 7 bases from J; junction bases left unmatched: 2. CDR3: CASSRDRNSPLHF. The CDR3 nucleotides are TGTGCCAGCAGTAGGGACAGAAATTCACCCCTCCACTTT.

V is TRBV29-1 and J is TRBJ1-3; tentative D call: TRBD1 (5 bases). The CDR3 covers 16 residues. The V gene lost 5 bases and the J gene lost 4 bases, with 21 bases spanning the gap. CDR1 and CDR2 from the germline V gene are SQVTM and ANQGSEA. In DNA form, the CDR3 reads TGCAGCGTTTCATTTGCGACAGCGTCGGTCGGAAACACCATATATTTT. It is translated as CSVSFATASVGNTIYF.

In this sample, this clone turned up a few times. This rearrangement joins TRBV7-9 to TRBJ1-1, with 7 positions matching TRBD1. The CDR3 contains 12 residues. Germline V CDR1 and CDR2: SEHNR, FQNEAQ (reference sequence). J lost 7 bases, V lost 5 bases, and 4 bases had no gene match. The CDR3 sequence: CASSLRTGEAFF. The DNA of the CDR3 is TGTGCCAGCAGCCTTAGGACAGGTGAAGCTTTCTTT.

V usage is TRBV13 and J usage is TRBJ2-4; D call uncertain. This CDR3 is built from 12 residues. Per germline, CDR1 PRHDT and CDR2 FYEKMQ (reference sequence). V was trimmed by 5 bases and J by 3 bases, leaving 5 bases between them. CDR3: CASSLSKNIQYF. DNA of the CDR3: TGTGCCAGCAGCCTCAGCAAAAACATTCAGTACTTC.

This chain connects TRBV27 to TRBJ1-2; D may be TRBD1 (5 bases). Germline CDR1 MNHEY, CDR2 SMNVEV (reference sequence). Trimming removed 4 bases at V and 4 bases at J, with 10 bases between. CDR3 length: 13 residues. The CDR3 protein is CASSSDRRYGYTF. The CDR3 coding sequence is TGTGCCAGCAGTTCCGACAGACGCTATGGCTACACCTTC.

The chain employs TRBV10-3 and TRBJ2-1, with D perhaps TRBD2 (5 bases). This CDR3 has 11 residues. V gave up 4 bases and J gave up 10 bases, with 8 bases separating them. Germline CDR1 and CDR2: ENHRY and SYGVKD. The CDR3, as DNA: TGTGCCATCAGTGGAGAGCGGGAGCAGTTCTTC. Amino acids: CAISGEREQFF.

The chain combines TRBV30 with TRBJ2-2, with 10 bases aligning to TRBD2. The germline V gene encodes CDR1 GTSNPN and CDR2 SVGIG (reference sequence). The V segment lost 3 bases and the J segment 4 bases; nucleotides outside the gene matches: 8. The CDR3 has 16 amino acids. The CDR3 DNA reads TGTGCCTGGAGGGTAGCGGGAGGTGGGGGCACCGGGGAGCTGTTTTTT. Translating gives CAWRVAGGGGTGELFF.

The genes are TRBV28 and TRBJ1-1, with TRBD1 matching 8 bases. The CDR3 totals 15 residues. The germline gives CDR1 MDHEN, CDR2 SYDVKM. Trimming took 7 bases from V and 5 from J; bases not matched to a gene: 12. The CDR3: CASNLGQGRRTEAFF. The CDR3 DNA sequence: TGTGCCAGCAACCTAGGACAGGGTAGGCGTACTGAAGCTTTCTTT. The complete variable domain, with remaining parts taken from reference TRBV28 and TRBJ1-1, reads DVKVTQSSRYLVKRTGEKVFLECVQDMDHENMFWYRQDPGLGLRLIYFSYDVKMKEKGDIPEGYSVSREKKERFSLILESASTNQTSMYLCASNLGQGRRTEAFFGQGTRLTVV.

The rearrangement uses TRBV6-5 and TRBJ1-1, with 8 positions matching TRBD1. Germline V gene lookup returns CDR1 MNHEY and CDR2 SVGAGI. V dropped 5 bases and J dropped 4; count of bases not matched to a gene: 6. The CDR3 spans 14 residues. CDR3 sequence: CASSRSDRGTEAFF. CDR3 DNA sequence: TGTGCCAGCAGTCGCAGTGACAGGGGCACTGAAGCTTTCTTT.

The chain combines TRBV28 with TRBJ1-3, with a possible D match to TRBD1 (5 bases). The V end was cut by 4 bases, the J end by 0 bases, with 10 bases between. The CDR3 contains 15 residues. CDR1 and CDR2 (germline): MDHEN, SYDVKM. The CDR3 region is CASSSGLSSGNTIYF. CDR3 in DNA: TGTGCCAGCAGTTCGGGACTTAGCTCTGGAAACACCATATATTTT.

The rearrangement uses TRBV5-1 and TRBJ2-6, with D perhaps TRBD2 (6 bases). CDR1 and CDR2 from the germline V gene are SGHRS and YFSETQ. Trimming removed 6 bases at V and 1 base at J, with 14 bases between. CDR3 size: 16 residues. CDR3 DNA: TGCGCCAGCACAATGACGGGAGTATCTGGGGCCAACGTCCTGACTTTC. This sequence encodes CASTMTGVSGANVLTF.

The chain joins TRBV18 to TRBJ2-7, with D perhaps matching TRBD1 (6 bases). Between the trimmed V and J ends, which lost 1 base and 6 bases, there was a span of 13 bases. CDR1 and CDR2 from the germline V gene are KGHSH and LQKENI. The CDR3 runs to 14 residues. CDR3 amino acids: CASSPRGPAGEQYF. As DNA, the CDR3 is TGTGCCAGCTCACCACGGGGGCCCGCTGGCGAGCAGTACTTC.